This T cell receptor (beta chain) was observed in a study of T cells after yellow fever vaccination. Study-level background: Researchers used SMART-Seq v4 Ultra Low Input to prepare fractions that had low cell numbers.

Findings of the study overall: Clones that expanded after primary vaccination mostly reappeared after the booster (96% CD4, 88% CD8). The secondary response was weaker but peaked faster, day 5 versus 15. Bulk-population clonotypes that are abundant could appear as contaminants in FACS-sorted repertoires.

TCRdb reprocessed the 5' RACE reads via MiXCR and lists one record per CDR3 protein. The data show under 350,000 distinct CDR3 sequences, about 4% seen once. This clonotype has ten or more counts. The antigen remains undetermined. The sample was PBMCs, taken 5 days after the yellow fever booster vaccination. The clonotype comes from a man younger than 35 who received the YFV17D yellow fever vaccine.

The CDR3 spells CASSQSQTGWGTEAFF. The CDR3 nucleotides are TGTGCCAGCAGCCAATCCCAAACAGGGTGGGGAACTGAAGCTTTCTTT. The V call is TRBV3-1, the J call TRBJ1-1, with a possible D match to TRBD1 (6 bases). From germline, CDR1 is LGHDT and CDR2 YNNKEL (reference sequence). There are 16 residues in the CDR3. The ends were cut back, 2 bases at V and 5 bases at J, with 18 bases in the middle.